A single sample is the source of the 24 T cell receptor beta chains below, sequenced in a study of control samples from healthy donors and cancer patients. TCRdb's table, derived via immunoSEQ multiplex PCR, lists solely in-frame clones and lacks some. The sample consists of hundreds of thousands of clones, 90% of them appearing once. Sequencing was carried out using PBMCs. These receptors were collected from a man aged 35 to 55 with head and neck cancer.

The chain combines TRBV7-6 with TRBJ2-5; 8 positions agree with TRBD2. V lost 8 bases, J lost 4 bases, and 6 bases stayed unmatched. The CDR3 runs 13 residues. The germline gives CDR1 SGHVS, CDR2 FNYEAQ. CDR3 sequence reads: CASAKREGETQYF. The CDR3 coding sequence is TGTGCCAGCGCTAAACGGGAGGGAGAGACCCAGTACTTC.

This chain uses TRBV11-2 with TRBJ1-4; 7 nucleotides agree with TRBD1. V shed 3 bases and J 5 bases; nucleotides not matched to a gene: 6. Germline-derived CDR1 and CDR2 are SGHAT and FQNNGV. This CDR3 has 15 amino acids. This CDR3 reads CASSFTGQKNEKLFF. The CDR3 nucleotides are TGTGCCAGCAGCTTTACGGGACAGAAGAATGAAAAACTGTTTTTT. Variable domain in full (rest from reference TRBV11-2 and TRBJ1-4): EAGVAQSPRYKIIEKRQSVAFWCNPISGHATLYWYQQILGQGPKLLIQFQNNGVVDDSQLPKDRFSAERLKGVDSTLKIQPAKLEDSAVYLCASSFTGQKNEKLFFGSGTQLSVL.

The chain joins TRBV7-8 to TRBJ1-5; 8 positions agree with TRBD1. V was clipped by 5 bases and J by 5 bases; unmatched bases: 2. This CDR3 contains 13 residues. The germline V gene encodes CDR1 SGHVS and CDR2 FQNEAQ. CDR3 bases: TGTGCCAGCAGCCCGGACAGGGATCAGCCCCAGCATTTT. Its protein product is CASSPDRDQPQHF.

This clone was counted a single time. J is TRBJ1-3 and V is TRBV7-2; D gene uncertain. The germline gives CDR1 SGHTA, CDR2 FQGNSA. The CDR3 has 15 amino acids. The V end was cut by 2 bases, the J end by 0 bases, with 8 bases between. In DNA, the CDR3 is TGTGCCAGCAGCTTACGGAGCGGCTCTGGAAACACCATATATTTT. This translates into CASSLRSGSGNTIYF.

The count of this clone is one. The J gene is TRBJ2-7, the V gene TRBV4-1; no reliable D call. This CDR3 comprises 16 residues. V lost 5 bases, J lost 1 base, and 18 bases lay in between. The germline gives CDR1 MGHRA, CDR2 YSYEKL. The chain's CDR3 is CASSRGSSWGSYEQYF. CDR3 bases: TGCGCCAGCAGCAGAGGCTCCTCTTGGGGTTCCTACGAGCAGTACTTC.

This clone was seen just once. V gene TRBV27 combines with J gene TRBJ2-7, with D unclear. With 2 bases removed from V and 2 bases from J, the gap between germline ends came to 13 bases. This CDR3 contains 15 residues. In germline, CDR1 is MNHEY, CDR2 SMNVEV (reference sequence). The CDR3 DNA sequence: TGTGCCAGCAGTTTAGTTCAGGTTGAAGCCTACGAGCAGTACTTC. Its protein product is CASSLVQVEAYEQYF.

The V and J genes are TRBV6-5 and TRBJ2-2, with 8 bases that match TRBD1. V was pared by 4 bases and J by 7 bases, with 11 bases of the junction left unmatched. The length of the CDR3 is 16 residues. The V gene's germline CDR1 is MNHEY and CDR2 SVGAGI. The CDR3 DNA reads TGTGCCAGCAGTTTCGGGTGGGCAGGGGGCATCGGGGAGCTGTTTTTT. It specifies CASSFGWAGGIGELFF.

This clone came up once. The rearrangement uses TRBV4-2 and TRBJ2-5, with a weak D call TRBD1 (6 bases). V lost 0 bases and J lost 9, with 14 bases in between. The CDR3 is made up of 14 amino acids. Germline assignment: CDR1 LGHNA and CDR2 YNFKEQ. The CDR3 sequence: CASSQEVEGGSQYF. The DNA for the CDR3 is TGTGCCAGCAGCCAAGAAGTAGAAGGGGGTTCCCAGTACTTC.

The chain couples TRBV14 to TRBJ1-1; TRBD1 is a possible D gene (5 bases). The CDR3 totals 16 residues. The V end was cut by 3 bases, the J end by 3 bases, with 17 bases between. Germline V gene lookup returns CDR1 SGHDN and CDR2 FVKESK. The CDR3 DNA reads TGTGCCAGCAGCCAGGACTATCAGGGTAGGGACACTGAAGCTTTCTTT. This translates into CASSQDYQGRDTEAFF.

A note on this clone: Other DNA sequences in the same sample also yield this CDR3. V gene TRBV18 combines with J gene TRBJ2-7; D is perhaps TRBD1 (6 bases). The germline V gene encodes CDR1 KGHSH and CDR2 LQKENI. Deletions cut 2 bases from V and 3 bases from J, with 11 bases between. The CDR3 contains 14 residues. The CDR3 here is CASSPGLTGYEQYF. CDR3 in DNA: TGTGCCAGCTCACCAGGATTGACAGGCTACGAGCAGTACTTC.

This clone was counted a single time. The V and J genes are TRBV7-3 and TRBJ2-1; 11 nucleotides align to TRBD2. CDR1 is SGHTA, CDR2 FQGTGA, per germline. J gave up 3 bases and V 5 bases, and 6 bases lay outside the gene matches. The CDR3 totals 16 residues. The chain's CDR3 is CASSADGLAGYNEQFF. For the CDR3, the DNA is TGTGCCAGCAGCGCTGATGGACTAGCGGGCTACAATGAGCAGTTCTTC.

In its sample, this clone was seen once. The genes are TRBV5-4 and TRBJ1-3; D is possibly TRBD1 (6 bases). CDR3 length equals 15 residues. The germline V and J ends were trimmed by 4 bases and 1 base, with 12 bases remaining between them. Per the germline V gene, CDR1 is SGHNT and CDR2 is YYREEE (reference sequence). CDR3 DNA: TGTGCCAGCAGCGGCCCAGGGGTTTCTGGAAACACCATATATTTT. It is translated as CASSGPGVSGNTIYF.

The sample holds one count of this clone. The CDR3 region is CASSIARTGGLDEQFF. The CDR3 DNA is TGTGCCAGCAGCATAGCCCGGACAGGGGGTCTGGATGAGCAGTTCTTC. V and J are TRBV5-4 and TRBJ2-1; 10 bases match TRBD1. Germline V gives CDR1 SGHNT, CDR2 YYREEE (reference sequence). The CDR3 loop spans 16 amino acids. J gave up 8 bases and V 4 bases, and 12 bases lay outside the gene matches.

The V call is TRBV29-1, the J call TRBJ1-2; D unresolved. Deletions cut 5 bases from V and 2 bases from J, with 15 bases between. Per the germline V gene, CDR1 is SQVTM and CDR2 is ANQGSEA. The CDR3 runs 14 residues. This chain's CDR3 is CSVFRMGLNYGYTF. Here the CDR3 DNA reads TGCAGCGTTTTCCGGATGGGTTTGAACTATGGCTACACCTTC.

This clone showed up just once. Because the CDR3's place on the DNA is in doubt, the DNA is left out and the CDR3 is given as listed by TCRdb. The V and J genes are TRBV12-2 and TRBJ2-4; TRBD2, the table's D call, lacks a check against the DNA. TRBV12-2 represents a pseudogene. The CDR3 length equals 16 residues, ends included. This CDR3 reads CASRLVGDGAKNIQYF.

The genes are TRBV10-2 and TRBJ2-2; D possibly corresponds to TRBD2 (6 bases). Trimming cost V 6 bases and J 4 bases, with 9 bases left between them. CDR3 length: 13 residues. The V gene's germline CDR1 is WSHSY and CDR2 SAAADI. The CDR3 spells CASRLGGTGELFF. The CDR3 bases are TGCGCCAGCAGGCTGGGGGGCACCGGGGAGCTGTTTTTT.

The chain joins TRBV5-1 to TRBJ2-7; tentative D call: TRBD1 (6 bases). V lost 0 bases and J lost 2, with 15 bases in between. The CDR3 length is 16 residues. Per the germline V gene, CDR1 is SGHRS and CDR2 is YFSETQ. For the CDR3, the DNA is TGCGCCAGCAGCTTGGCCCGTGGGACACACGCCTACGAGCAGTACTTC. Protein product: CASSLARGTHAYEQYF.

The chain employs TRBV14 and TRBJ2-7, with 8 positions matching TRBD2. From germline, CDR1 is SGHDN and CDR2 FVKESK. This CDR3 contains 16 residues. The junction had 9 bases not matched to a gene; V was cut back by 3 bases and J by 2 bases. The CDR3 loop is CASSHGSGSITYEQYF. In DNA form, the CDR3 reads TGTGCCAGCAGCCATGGAAGCGGGAGCATTACCTACGAGCAGTACTTC.

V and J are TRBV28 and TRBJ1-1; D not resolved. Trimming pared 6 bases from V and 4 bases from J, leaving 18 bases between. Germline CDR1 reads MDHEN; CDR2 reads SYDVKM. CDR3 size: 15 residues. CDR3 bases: TGTGCCAGCAGCCCTCCACAAAGAGATGCCACTGAAGCTTTCTTT. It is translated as CASSPPQRDATEAFF.

The CDR3 sequence is CASSLPGQWPPLHF. DNA of the CDR3: TGTGCCAGCAGCTTACCGGGACAGTGGCCACCCCTCCACTTT. This chain joins TRBV7-2 and TRBJ1-6; 7 bases agree with TRBD1. The CDR3 totals 14 residues. Germline V lookup: CDR1 SGHTA, CDR2 FQGNSA. The trim removed 2 bases at V and 11 bases at J, leaving 6 bases unmatched.

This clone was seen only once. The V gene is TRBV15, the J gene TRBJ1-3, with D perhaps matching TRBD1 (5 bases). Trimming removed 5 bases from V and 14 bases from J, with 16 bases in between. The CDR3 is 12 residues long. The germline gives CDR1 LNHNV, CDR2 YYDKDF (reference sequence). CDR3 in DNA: TGTGCCACCAGCGCTAAGATGCGGGGACTATATTTT. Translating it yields CATSAKMRGLYF.

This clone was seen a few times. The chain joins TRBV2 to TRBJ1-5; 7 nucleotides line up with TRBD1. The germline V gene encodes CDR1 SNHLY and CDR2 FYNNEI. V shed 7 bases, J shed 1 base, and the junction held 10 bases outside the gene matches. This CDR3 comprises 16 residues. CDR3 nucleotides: TGTGCCAGCACCCGACAGGGTTTAGGAAGCAATCAGCCCCAGCATTTT. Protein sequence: CASTRQGLGSNQPQHF.

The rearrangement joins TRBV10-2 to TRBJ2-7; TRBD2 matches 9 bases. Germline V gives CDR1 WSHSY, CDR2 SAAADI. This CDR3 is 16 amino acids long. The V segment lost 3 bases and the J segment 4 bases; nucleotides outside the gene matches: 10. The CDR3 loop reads CASSEGTSNLAYEQYF. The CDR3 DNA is TGCGCCAGCAGTGAAGGGACTAGCAATCTAGCGTACGAGCAGTACTTC.

CDR3 protein: CASSYSGTGATYEQYF. CDR3 sequence (DNA): TGTGCCAGCAGTTACTCCGGGACAGGGGCCACCTACGAGCAGTACTTC. V gene TRBV6-5 combines with J gene TRBJ2-7, with TRBD1 matching over 10 bases. The CDR3 spans 16 residues. The ends lost 0 bases at V and 2 bases at J; junction bases unmatched: 4. Germline-derived CDR1 and CDR2 are MNHEY and SVGAGI.